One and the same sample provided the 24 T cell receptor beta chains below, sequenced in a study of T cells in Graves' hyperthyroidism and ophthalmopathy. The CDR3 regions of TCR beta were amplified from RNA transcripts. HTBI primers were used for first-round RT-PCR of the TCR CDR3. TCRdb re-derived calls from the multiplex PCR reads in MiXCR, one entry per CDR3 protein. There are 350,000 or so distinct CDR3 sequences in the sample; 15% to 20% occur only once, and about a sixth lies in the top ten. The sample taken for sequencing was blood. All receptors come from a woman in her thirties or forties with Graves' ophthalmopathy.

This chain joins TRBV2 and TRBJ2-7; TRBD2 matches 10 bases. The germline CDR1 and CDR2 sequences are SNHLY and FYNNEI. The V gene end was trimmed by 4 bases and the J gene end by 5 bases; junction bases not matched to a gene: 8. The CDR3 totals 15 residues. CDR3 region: CASSVLAGDSDEQYF. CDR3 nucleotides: TGTGCCAGCAGTGTTCTAGCGGGAGATTCGGACGAGCAGTACTTC.

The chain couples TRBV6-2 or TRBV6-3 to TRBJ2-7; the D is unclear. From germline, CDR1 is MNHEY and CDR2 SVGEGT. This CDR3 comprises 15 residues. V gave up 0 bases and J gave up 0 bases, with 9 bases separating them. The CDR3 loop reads CASSYSGPISYEQYF. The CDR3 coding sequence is TGTGCCAGCAGTTACTCGGGCCCAATCTCCTACGAGCAGTACTTC.

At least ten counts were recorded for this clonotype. The CDR3: CASRRTDTEAFF. The CDR3 DNA reads as TGTGCCAGCAGACGAACGGACACTGAAGCTTTCTTT. The chain combines TRBV5-5 with TRBJ1-1; no definite D call. CDR1 and CDR2 (germline): SGHKS, YYEKEE (reference sequence). This CDR3 is built from 12 residues. V shed 5 bases and J shed 3 bases, with 8 bases lying between them.

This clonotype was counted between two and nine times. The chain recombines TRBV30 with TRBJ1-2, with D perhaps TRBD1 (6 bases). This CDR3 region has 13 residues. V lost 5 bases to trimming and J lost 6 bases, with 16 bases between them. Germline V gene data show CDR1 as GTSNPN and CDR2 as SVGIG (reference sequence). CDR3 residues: CAWQGQYGNGYTF. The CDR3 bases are TGTGCCTGGCAAGGACAGTATGGAAATGGCTACACCTTC.

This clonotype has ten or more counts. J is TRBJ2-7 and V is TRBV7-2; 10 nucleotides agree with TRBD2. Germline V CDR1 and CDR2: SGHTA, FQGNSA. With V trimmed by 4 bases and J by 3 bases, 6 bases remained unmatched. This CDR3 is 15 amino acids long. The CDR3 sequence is CASSSPGLASYEQYF. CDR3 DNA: TGTGCCAGCAGCTCCCCGGGACTAGCGAGCTACGAGCAGTACTTC.

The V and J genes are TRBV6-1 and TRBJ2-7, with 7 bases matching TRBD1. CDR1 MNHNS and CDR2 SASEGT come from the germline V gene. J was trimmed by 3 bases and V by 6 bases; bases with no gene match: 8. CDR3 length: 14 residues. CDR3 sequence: CASRFRTGHYEQYF. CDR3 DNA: TGTGCCAGCAGATTCCGGACAGGACACTACGAGCAGTACTTC.

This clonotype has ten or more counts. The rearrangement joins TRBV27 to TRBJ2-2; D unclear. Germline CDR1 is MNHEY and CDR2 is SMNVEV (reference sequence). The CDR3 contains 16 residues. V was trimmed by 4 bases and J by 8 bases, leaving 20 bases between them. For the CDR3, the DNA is TGTGCCAGCAGTTCGCTCAAGGTTCATTACCCAGGGGAGCTGTTTTTT. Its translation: CASSSLKVHYPGELFF.

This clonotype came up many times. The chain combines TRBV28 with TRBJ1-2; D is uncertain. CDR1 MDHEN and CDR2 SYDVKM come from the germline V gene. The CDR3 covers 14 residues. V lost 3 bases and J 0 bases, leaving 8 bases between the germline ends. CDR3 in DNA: TGTGCCAGCAGTTTGGGAGACTCTAACTATGGCTACACCTTC. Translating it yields CASSLGDSNYGYTF.

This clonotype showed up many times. In nucleotides, the CDR3 is TGTGCCAGCTTCAGCAACGAGCAGTACTTC. Residues: CASFSNEQYF. This sequence joins TRBV27 and TRBJ2-7; D unclear. V was pared by 8 bases and J by 5 bases, with 7 bases between. The CDR3 loop spans 10 amino acids. Germline CDR1 is MNHEY and CDR2 is SMNVEV (reference sequence).

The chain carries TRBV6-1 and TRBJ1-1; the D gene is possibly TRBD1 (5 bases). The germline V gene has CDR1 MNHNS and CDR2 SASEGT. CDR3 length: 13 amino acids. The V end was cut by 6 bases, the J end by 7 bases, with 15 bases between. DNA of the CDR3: TGTGCCAGCAGGGCCTGGGGAGGGGATGAAGCTTTCTTT. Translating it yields CASRAWGGDEAFF.

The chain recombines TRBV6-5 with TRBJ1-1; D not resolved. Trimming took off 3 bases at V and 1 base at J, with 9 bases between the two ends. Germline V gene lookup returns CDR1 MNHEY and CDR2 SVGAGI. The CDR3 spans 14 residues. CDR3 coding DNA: TGTGCCAGCAGTTATAGGGCGGAGAACACTGAAGCTTTCTTT. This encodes CASSYRAENTEAFF.

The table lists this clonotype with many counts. The CDR3 protein is CASSEILRRTYGYTF. CDR3 in DNA: TGCGCCAGCAGCGAGATCCTACGCAGGACGTATGGCTACACCTTC. The chain joins TRBV10-1 to TRBJ1-2; D gene ambiguous. The V gene's germline CDR1 is WNHNN and CDR2 SYGVQD (reference sequence). The CDR3 length is 15 residues. V lost 6 bases to trimming and J lost 5 bases, with 19 bases between them.

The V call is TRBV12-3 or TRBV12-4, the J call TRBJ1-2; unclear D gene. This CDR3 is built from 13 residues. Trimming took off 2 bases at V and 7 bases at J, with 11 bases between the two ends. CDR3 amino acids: CASSLYEGAGYTF. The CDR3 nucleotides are TGTGCCAGCAGTTTATATGAGGGTGCTGGCTACACCTTC.

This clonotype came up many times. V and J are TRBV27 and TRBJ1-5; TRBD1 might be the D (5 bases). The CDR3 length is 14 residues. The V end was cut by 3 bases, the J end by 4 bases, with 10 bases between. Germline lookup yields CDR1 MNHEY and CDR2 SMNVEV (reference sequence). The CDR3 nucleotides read TGTGCCAGCAGTTTTAAGGGGTTAAATCAGCCCCAGCATTTT. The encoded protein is CASSFKGLNQPQHF.

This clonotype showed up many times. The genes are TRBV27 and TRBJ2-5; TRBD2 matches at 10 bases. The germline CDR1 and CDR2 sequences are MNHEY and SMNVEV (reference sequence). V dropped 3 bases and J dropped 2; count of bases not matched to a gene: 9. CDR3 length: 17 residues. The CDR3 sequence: CASSFWAAGGPQETQYF. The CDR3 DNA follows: TGTGCCAGCAGTTTTTGGGCAGCGGGAGGGCCACAAGAGACCCAGTACTTC.

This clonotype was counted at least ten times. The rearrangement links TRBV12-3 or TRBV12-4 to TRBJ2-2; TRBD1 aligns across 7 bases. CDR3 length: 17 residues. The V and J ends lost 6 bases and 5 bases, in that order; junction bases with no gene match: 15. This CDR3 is CASSSKTGATVTGELFF. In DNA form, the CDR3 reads TGTGCCAGCAGCTCTAAAACAGGGGCAACGGTGACCGGGGAGCTGTTTTTT.

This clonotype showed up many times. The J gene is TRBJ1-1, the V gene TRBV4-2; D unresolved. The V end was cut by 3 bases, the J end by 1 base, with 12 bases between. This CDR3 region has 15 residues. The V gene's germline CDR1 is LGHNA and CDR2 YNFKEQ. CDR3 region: CASSQSRRGNTEAFF. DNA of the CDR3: TGTGCCAGCAGCCAGTCCAGACGGGGGAACACTGAAGCTTTCTTT.

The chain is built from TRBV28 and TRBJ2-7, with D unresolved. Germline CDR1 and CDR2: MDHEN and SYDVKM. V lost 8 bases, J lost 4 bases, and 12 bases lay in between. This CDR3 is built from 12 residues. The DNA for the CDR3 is TGTGCCAGCGAAAGCAGGCGGTACGAGCAGTACTTC. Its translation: CASESRRYEQYF.

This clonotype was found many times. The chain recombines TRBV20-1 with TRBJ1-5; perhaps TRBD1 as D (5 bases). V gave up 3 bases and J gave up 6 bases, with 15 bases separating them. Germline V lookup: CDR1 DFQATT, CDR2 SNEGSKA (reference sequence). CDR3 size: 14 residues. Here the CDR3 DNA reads TGCAGTGCTAGCCCGGGGGAGGATTTTCAGCCCCAGCATTTT. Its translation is CSASPGEDFQPQHF.

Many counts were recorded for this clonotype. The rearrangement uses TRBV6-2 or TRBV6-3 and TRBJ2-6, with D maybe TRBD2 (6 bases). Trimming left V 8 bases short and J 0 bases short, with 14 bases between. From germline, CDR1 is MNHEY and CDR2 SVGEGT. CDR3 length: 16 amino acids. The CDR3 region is CASAREVRSGANVLTF. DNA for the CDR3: TGTGCCAGCGCGAGGGAGGTACGCTCTGGGGCCAACGTCCTGACTTTC.

CDR3 protein: CASSLRDGLNTGELFF. CDR3 sequence (DNA): TGTGCCAGCAGCCTCCGGGACGGCCTAAACACCGGGGAGCTGTTTTTT. V gene TRBV7-8 combines with J gene TRBJ2-2, with D tentatively TRBD1 or TRBD2 (5 bases each). Trimming removed 5 bases from V and 2 bases from J, with 15 bases in between. The CDR3 is 16 residues long. CDR1 SGHVS and CDR2 FQNEAQ come from the germline V gene. Using reference TRBV7-8 and TRBJ2-2 for the parts outside the CDR3, the full variable domain is GAGVSQSPRYKVAKRGQDVALRCDPISGHVSLFWYQQALGQGPEFLTYFQNEAQLDKSGLPSDRFFAERPEGSVSTLKIQRTQQEDSAVYLCASSLRDGLNTGELFFGEGSRLTVL.

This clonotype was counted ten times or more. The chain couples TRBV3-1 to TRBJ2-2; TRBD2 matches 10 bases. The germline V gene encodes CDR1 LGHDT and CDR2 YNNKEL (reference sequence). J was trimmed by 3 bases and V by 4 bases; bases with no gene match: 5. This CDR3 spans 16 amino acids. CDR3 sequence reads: CASSLRTSGYTGELFF. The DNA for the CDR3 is TGTGCCAGCAGCCTAAGGACTAGCGGATACACCGGGGAGCTGTTTTTT. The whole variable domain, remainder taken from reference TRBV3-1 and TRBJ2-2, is DTAVSQTPKYLVTQMGNDKSIKCEQNLGHDTMYWYKQDSKKFLKIMFSYNNKELIINETVPNRFSPKSPDKAHLNLHINSLELGDSAVYFCASSLRTSGYTGELFFGEGSRLTVL.

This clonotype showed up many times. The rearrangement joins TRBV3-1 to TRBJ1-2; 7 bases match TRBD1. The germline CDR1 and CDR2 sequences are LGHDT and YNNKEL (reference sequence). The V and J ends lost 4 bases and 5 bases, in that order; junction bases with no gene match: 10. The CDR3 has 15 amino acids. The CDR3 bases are TGTGCCAGCAGCCCCCAACCGACAGGGTCTTATGGCTACACCTTC. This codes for CASSPQPTGSYGYTF.

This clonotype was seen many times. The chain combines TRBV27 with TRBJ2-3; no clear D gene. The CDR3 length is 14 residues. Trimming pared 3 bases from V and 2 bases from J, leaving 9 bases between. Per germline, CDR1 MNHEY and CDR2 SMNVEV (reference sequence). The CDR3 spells CASSFLEHTDTQYF. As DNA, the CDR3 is TGTGCCAGCAGTTTCCTTGAACACACAGATACGCAGTATTTT.